This TCR beta chain stems from a study of shared clonotypes between healthy human individuals. Study overall: The cohort comprised a couple of women and a few men. Their ages spanned 18 to 49 years. The study used three CD4 naive, three CD4 memory, two CD8 naive and one CD8 memory plate per donor. General study findings and limits: Relative to clonotypes present in all four donors, those not shared had lower generation probabilities.

Measured with immunoSEQ multiplex PCR; TCRdb has only the in-frame clones, and not every one. The table has 2.3 million or so clones, 85% to 95% seen once. In the case of this clone: Its antigen remains unknown.

This CDR3 comprises 15 residues. Trimming cost V 4 bases and J 4 bases, with 16 bases left between them. CDR1 is MGHRA, CDR2 YSYEKL, per germline. J is TRBJ1-2 and V is TRBV4-1, with D tentatively TRBD1 (5 bases). The sample taken for sequencing was naive CD4+ T cells from PBMCs. Sample subset: CD45RA+ positively selected. The source is a man aged 18 to 30 in good health. Some clones in this sample may be carry-over from other donors' samples. CDR3 sequence (DNA): TGCGCCAGCAGCCCCGTGGGGGAAAGAATCTATGGCTACACCTTC. Translating gives CASSPVGERIYGYTF.